A selection of T cell receptor beta chains follows, all from one sample in a study of shared clonotypes between healthy human individuals. Method: immunoSEQ multiplex PCR; TCRdb's copy keeps in-frame clones and lacks some. The table lists millions of clones, approximately 95% of them singletons. The material sequenced was naive CD4+ T cells from PBMCs. The receptors stem from a man in his late teens or twenties in good health. Some clones in this sample may be carry-over from other donors' samples. Both conserved end residues are part of each CDR3. The order of the fields is clone size, V gene, D gene, J gene, CDR3 protein, CDR3 DNA. D genes are given only for firm matches. A row's size may be missing; if present it is once, few, many or a size class.

>NA|TRBV11-2|NA|TRBJ2-5
CASSFGYQETQYF
TGTGCCAGCAGCTTCGGGTACCAAGAGACCCAGTACTTC
>NA|TRBV7-3|NA|TRBJ1-1
CASSLGRGNTEAFF
TGTGCCAGCAGCCTAGGAAGGGGTAACACTGAAGCTTTCTTT
>NA|TRBV2|NA|TRBJ2-5
CASSDGLPGAQYF
TGTGCCAGCAGTGATGGACTACCCGGGGCCCAGTACTTC
>NA|TRBV5-5|TRBD1|TRBJ2-7
CASSFGGQGSNEQYF
TGTGCCAGCAGCTTTGGCGGACAGGGGTCCAACGAGCAGTACTTC
>NA|TRBV5-1|TRBD1|TRBJ2-5
CASSQGTGGETQYF
TGCGCCAGCAGCCAAGGGACAGGAGGAGAGACCCAGTACTTC
>NA|TRBV14|TRBD2|TRBJ2-7
CASSRSPGLAFEQYF
TGTGCCAGCAGCAGGTCACCCGGACTAGCCTTCGAGCAGTACTTC
>NA|TRBV9|TRBD1|TRBJ1-1
CASSPQQGRAFF
TGTGCCAGCAGCCCTCAACAGGGGAGGGCTTTCTTT
>once|TRBV2|NA|TRBJ2-7
CASREGYYEQYF
TGTGCCAGCAGGGAGGGTTACTACGAGCAGTACTTC
>NA|TRBV28|NA|TRBJ2-1
CASSSPENNEQFF
TGTGCCAGCAGTTCTCCTGAAAACAATGAGCAGTTCTTC
>NA|TRBV5-1|NA|TRBJ1-1
CASSLAAQKAEAFF
TGCGCCAGCAGCTTGGCCGCACAGAAGGCTGAAGCTTTCTTT
>NA|TRBV19|TRBD1|TRBJ1-5
CASRMGQGNQPQHF
TGTGCCAGTAGAATGGGACAGGGGAATCAGCCCCAGCATTTT
>NA|TRBV19|NA|TRBJ2-5
CASSSLLGRETQYF
TGTGCCAGTAGTAGCCTCCTGGGCCGAGAGACCCAGTACTTC
>NA|TRBV5-1|TRBD2|TRBJ2-2
CASSMTSGSGELFF
TGCGCCAGCAGCATGACTAGCGGGTCCGGGGAGCTGTTTTTT
>once|TRBV19|NA|TRBJ2-1
CASSMQGVNEQFF
TGTGCCAGTAGTATGCAGGGAGTCAATGAGCAGTTCTTC
>once|TRBV2|TRBD2|TRBJ2-2
CASNIAGGPGGELFF
TGTGCCAGCAACATAGCGGGAGGGCCCGGCGGGGAGCTGTTTTTT
>NA|TRBV2|NA|TRBJ1-1
CATHSHLGGLGEAFF
TGTGCCACCCATTCTCACTTGGGGGGGTTGGGTGAAGCTTTCTTT
>NA|TRBV6-1|NA|TRBJ1-2
CASSEARGGRVFYGYTF
TGTGCCAGCAGTGAAGCGCGTGGGGGCAGGGTCTTCTATGGCTACACCTTC
>NA|TRBV6-5|TRBD1|TRBJ2-2
CASRWDRDASGELFF
TGTGCCAGCAGGTGGGACAGGGACGCTTCCGGGGAGCTGTTTTTT
>NA|TRBV18|TRBD2|TRBJ2-1
CASSPKTGSGTSGLGQFF
TGTGCCAGCTCACCTAAAACAGGGTCCGGGACTAGCGGTTTGGGGCAGTTCTTC
>once|TRBV27|NA|TRBJ2-3
CASSSPGTHTDTQYF
TGTGCCAGCAGTTCCCCCGGGACCCACACAGATACGCAGTATTTT
>NA|TRBV7-9|TRBD1|TRBJ2-1
CASSPGPGQGRYNEQFF
TGTGCCAGCAGCCCAGGCCCCGGACAGGGAAGATACAATGAGCAGTTCTTC
>NA|TRBV2|NA|TRBJ2-1
CASSASGQSPNEQFF
TGTGCCAGCAGTGCGAGCGGGCAAAGCCCCAATGAGCAGTTCTTC
>NA|TRBV7-9|TRBD1|TRBJ1-1
CASSFPRGRNTEAFF
TGTGCCAGCAGCTTTCCCAGGGGGCGGAACACTGAAGCTTTCTTT
>NA|TRBV5-1|NA|TRBJ2-2
CASSPGASYGELFF
TGCGCCAGCAGCCCGGGGGCCTCCTACGGGGAGCTGTTTTTT
>NA|TRBV5-1|TRBD1|TRBJ2-7
CASSQDRAEQYF
TGCGCCAGCAGCCAGGACAGGGCCGAGCAGTACTTC
>NA|TRBV7-8|NA|TRBJ2-4
CASRSNILDIQYF
TGTGCCAGCAGATCCAACATACTAGACATTCAGTACTTC
>NA|TRBV7-8|NA|TRBJ2-2
CASSHYRKGTPGELFF
TGTGCCAGCAGTCATTATAGGAAAGGGACGCCCGGGGAGCTGTTTTTT
>NA|TRBV5-5|TRBD2|TRBJ2-7
CASSSLAGYSDSYEQYF
TGTGCCAGCAGCTCGTTAGCGGGATACTCCGATTCCTACGAGCAGTACTTC
>once|TRBV5-4|NA|TRBJ2-1
CASSLAGSSYNEQFF
TGTGCCAGCAGCTTGGCAGGCAGCTCCTACAATGAGCAGTTCTTC
>NA|TRBV4-2|NA|TRBJ1-3
CASSQDPGGRNTIYF
TGTGCCAGCAGCCAAGACCCCGGGGGCAGAAACACCATATATTTT
>NA|TRBV5-1|TRBD2|TRBJ2-1
CASSPGTSGDNEQFF
TGCGCCAGCAGCCCAGGGACTAGCGGAGACAATGAGCAGTTCTTC
>NA|TRBV7-2|NA|TRBJ1-5
CASSFVSGNSNQPQHF
TGTGCCAGCAGCTTTGTTTCAGGGAACAGCAATCAGCCCCAGCATTTT